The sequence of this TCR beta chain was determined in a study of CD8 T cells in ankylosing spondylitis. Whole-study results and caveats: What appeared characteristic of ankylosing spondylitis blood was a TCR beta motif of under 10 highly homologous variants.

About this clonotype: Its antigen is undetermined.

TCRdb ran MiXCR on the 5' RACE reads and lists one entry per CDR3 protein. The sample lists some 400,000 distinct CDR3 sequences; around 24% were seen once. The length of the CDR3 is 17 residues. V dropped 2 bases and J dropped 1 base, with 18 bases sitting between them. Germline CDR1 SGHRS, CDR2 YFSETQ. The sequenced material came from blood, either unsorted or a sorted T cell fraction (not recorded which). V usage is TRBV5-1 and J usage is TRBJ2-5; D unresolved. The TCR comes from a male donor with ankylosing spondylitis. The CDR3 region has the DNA TGCGCCAGCAGCTTAGCCAGATGGACCACAGCCCAAGAGACCCAGTACTTC. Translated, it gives CASSLARWTTAQETQYF. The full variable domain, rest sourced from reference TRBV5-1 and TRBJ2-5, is KAGVTQTPRYLIKTRGQQVTLSCSPISGHRSVSWYQQTPGQGLQFLFEYFSETQRNKGNFPGRFSGRQFSNSRSEMNVSTLELGDSALYLCASSLARWTTAQETQYFGPGTRLLVL.